The entry below gives a single TCR beta chain sequence along with its context. Its specific antigen is unknown. Qualities for individual bases were not recorded, and no much larger clone is one base off. This sample is drawn from a study of blood T cell repertoires in COVID-19 (dated by TCRdb to the early 2020s). Regarding the complete study: Collaborator samples came from the United States, Italy and Spain and covered acute and convalescent phases of COVID-19. The prospective study material was composed of cDNA or gDNA derived from T cells, B-cell-depleted T cells, or PBMCs. Subjects who had been exposed to COVID-19, were actively infected with it, or had recovered from it provided the deeply sampled blood TCRbeta repertoires that made up the dataset. A freely available public database, intended as a resource for researchers studying the immune response to SARS-CoV-2, is where the repertoires were released. Samples were obtained from the ongoing ImmuneRACE study (first 160 participants) and from about 1,300 subjects provided by 6 global collaborators. A de-identified subject ID, COVID-19 status, age in years and sex were almost always included in the sample metadata. Where available, HLA class I and class II types were taken from metadata supplied by the sample provider and were not determined by assay-based typing. Results the study describes overall, beyond this receptor: Clinical and demographic metadata were provided uncurated, with the amount varying by source and participant.

V is shortened by 5 bases, J by 5 bases, and the region joining them spans 10 bases. The CDR1 and CDR2 encoded by the germline V gene (reference sequence) are MNHEY and SMNVEV. The CDR3 has 13 amino acids, counting the end cysteine and phenylalanine. Left in the record is the CDR3 DNA by itself, 39 bases read in frame from the first base. TCRbeta CDR3 regions were amplified from genomic DNA using the immunoSEQ Assay, a bias-controlled multiplex PCR. In the paper's pipeline: Nucleated cell counts per sample were estimated from amplification of reference gene primers within the assay. To quantify the absolute abundance of each unique TCRbeta CDR3 rearrangement, sequence reads were collapsed and filtered. For each sample, productive Simpson clonality was calculated by taking the square root of Simpson's diversity index across productive rearrangements. TCRdb obtained this table from immuneACCESS and retained in-frame rearrangements with V and J assigned. These tables miss some clones; where compared with another copy, unresolved V genes account for less than half of the shortfall, and the remainder is unexplained. That table furnishes V, J and clone size, whereas the DNA furnished D and trimming. Recorded for this sample are 90,000 or so clones; around 89% of them occurred a single time. The top ten clonotypes cover approximately 4.3% of the sample.

Collaborating institutions collected whole blood in K2EDTA tubes following their own protocols. Collaborator samples were shipped for TCRbeta analysis as frozen whole blood, isolated PBMCs, or DNA extracted from either sample type. The sequence derives from a woman aged 80 or older with active or convalescent COVID-19. Input material: peripheral blood. The sequence joins TRBV27 to TRBJ1-5, and perhaps TRBD1 as D gene, on 6 matching bases. The CDR3 protein is CASSVDRYQPQHF. The DNA sequence is TGTGCCAGCAGTGTTGACAGGTATCAGCCCCAGCATTTT.